These 26 T cell receptor beta chains were sequenced from one sample in a study of T cell responses to AZD1222 COVID-19 vaccine. Some clones are missing from TCRdb's copy, which holds only in-frame ones; the method was immunoSEQ multiplex PCR. The table includes roughly 180,000 clones, 90% to 95% detected once. The sequencing here drew on peripheral blood, taken 28 days after the second AZD1222 dose. These receptors originate from an adult who received the AZD1222 COVID-19 vaccine.

The V gene is TRBV5-1, the J gene TRBJ2-1, with 8 bases that match TRBD2. CDR3 size: 16 residues. V lost 4 bases, J lost 4 bases, and 10 bases stayed unmatched. Germline V gene lookup returns CDR1 SGHRS and CDR2 YFSETQ. The CDR3 spells CASSNPAGGPYNEQFF. The CDR3 DNA sequence: TGCGCCAGCAGCAACCCCGCGGGGGGCCCTTACAATGAGCAGTTCTTC.

CDR3 sequence reads: CASSGGGLPNTEAFF. In nucleotides, the CDR3 is TGTGCCAGCAGCGGGGGAGGCCTACCGAACACTGAAGCTTTCTTT. The V call is TRBV9, the J call TRBJ1-1; no clear D gene. This CDR3 comprises 15 residues. V shed 3 bases and J shed 1 base, with 13 bases lying between them. The germline CDR1 and CDR2 sequences are SGDLS and YYNGEE.

This clone was picked up a small number of times. The rearrangement uses TRBV4-3 and TRBJ2-2; 7 positions match TRBD2. Germline V gives CDR1 LGHNA, CDR2 YSLEER. V gave up 0 bases and J gave up 7 bases; unmatched junction bases: 11. This CDR3 contains 17 residues. CDR3 amino acids: CASSQDPRPTGGGELFF. In DNA, the CDR3 is TGCGCCAGCAGCCAAGATCCCCGACCGACGGGGGGCGGGGAGCTGTTTTTT.

The chain uses TRBV2 and TRBJ1-1; 7 positions agree with TRBD1. The CDR3 length is 13 residues. Germline CDR1 is SNHLY and CDR2 is FYNNEI. Trimming cost V 6 bases and J 3 bases; bases outside gene matches: 4. The CDR3 loop reads CASRTGWDTEAFF. In DNA form, the CDR3 reads TGTGCCAGCAGGACAGGGTGGGACACTGAAGCTTTCTTT.

V usage is TRBV12-5 and J usage is TRBJ1-5, with 9 nucleotides matching TRBD1. CDR1 is LGHNT, CDR2 FRNRAP, per germline. V lost 5 bases to trimming and J lost 6 bases; unmatched junction nucleotides: 5. The CDR3 sequence is 14 residues long. In DNA, the CDR3 is TGTGCTAGTGGTCCACAGGGGGCCAGTCAGCCCCAGCATTTT. It translates to CASGPQGASQPQHF.

The V and J genes are TRBV7-8 and TRBJ2-1; TRBD2 matches at 9 bases. The CDR3 consists of 14 residues. Germline V CDR1 and CDR2: SGHVS, FQNEAQ. Trimming cost V 7 bases and J 2 bases; bases outside gene matches: 3. CDR3 nucleotide sequence: TGTGCCAGCAAGCGGGGGGAGACCTACAATGAGCAGTTCTTC. It yields the protein CASKRGETYNEQFF.

This chain joins TRBV4-3 and TRBJ2-1; TRBD1 matches at 9 bases. The CDR3 has 16 amino acids. The trim removed 0 bases at V and 5 bases at J, leaving 5 bases unmatched. Germline V gene data show CDR1 as LGHNA and CDR2 as YSLEER. This chain's CDR3 is CASSQEGQGIDNEQFF. CDR3 in DNA: TGCGCCAGCAGCCAAGAAGGACAGGGGATCGACAATGAGCAGTTCTTC.

J is TRBJ2-3 and V is TRBV11-3, with D tentatively TRBD1 (6 bases). There are 11 residues in the CDR3. Trimming removed 4 bases at V and 9 bases at J, with 8 bases between. The germline gives CDR1 SGHNT, CDR2 YENEEA. The CDR3 sequence: CASSYTGTQYF. The CDR3 coding sequence is TGTGCCAGCAGCTACACAGGGACGCAGTATTTT.

The chain is built from TRBV3-1 (or the pseudogene TRBV3-2) and TRBJ2-7, with 10 bases that match TRBD2. The CDR3 has 15 residues. V was pared by 1 base and J by 0 bases, with 0 bases of the junction left unmatched. Germline V gene lookup returns CDR1 LGHDT and CDR2 YNNKEL (reference sequence). The CDR3 spells CASSQASGGSYEQYF. CDR3 bases: TGTGCCAGCAGCCAAGCTAGCGGGGGCTCCTACGAGCAGTACTTC.

The chain is built from TRBV6-6 and TRBJ1-2, with 8 bases fitting TRBD1. Per germline, CDR1 MNHNY and CDR2 SVGAGI (reference sequence). There are 14 residues in the CDR3. V trimming: 5 bases; J trimming: 5 bases; junction bases outside the gene matches: 7. The CDR3: CASSDRTGLYGYTF. CDR3 in DNA: TGTGCCAGCAGTGATCGGACAGGGCTTTATGGCTACACCTTC.

The V gene is TRBV7-8, the J gene TRBJ2-3, with TRBD2 matching 9 bases. The J segment lost 5 bases and the V segment lost 2 bases, leaving 11 bases of the junction unmatched. CDR1 and CDR2 from the germline V gene are SGHVS and FQNEAQ. CDR3 length: 17 residues. CDR3 protein: CASSLTPSGIVEDTQYF. CDR3 in DNA: TGTGCCAGCAGCTTAACCCCTAGCGGGATCGTAGAAGATACGCAGTATTTT. The variable domain in full, with the rest retrieved from reference TRBV7-8 and TRBJ2-3, is GAGVSQSPRYKVAKRGQDVALRCDPISGHVSLFWYQQALGQGPEFLTYFQNEAQLDKSGLPSDRFFAERPEGSVSTLKIQRTQQEDSAVYLCASSLTPSGIVEDTQYFGPGTRLTVL.

This clone occurred once. This chain connects TRBV10-3 to TRBJ1-5, with 8 bases that match TRBD1. The CDR3 has 16 residues. The germline V gene encodes CDR1 ENHRY and CDR2 SYGVKD. The junction had 4 bases not matched to a gene; V was cut back by 0 bases and J by 3 bases. Here the CDR3 DNA reads TGTGCCATCAGTGAGTCCACAGGGGGATTCAATCAGCCCCAGCATTTT. It encodes CAISESTGGFNQPQHF.

CDR3 bases: TGTGCCATCAGCCGGGACCCCAGCACTGAAGCTTTCTTT. Translated: CAISRDPSTEAFF. The chain combines TRBV10-3 with TRBJ1-1; a weak D match, TRBD1 (5 bases). V was shortened by 6 bases and J by 4 bases, with 12 bases between the two germline ends. The CDR3 has 13 residues. CDR1 ENHRY and CDR2 SYGVKD come from the germline V gene.

The chain has TRBV19 and TRBJ1-2, with a weak D call TRBD1 (5 bases). Per germline, CDR1 LNHDA and CDR2 SQIVND (reference sequence). The CDR3 extends over 13 amino acids. Trimming stripped 5 bases from V and 8 bases from J, with 15 bases between. The CDR3 region is CASSPPGRTGYTF. The CDR3 nucleotides read TGTGCCAGTAGTCCCCCGGGACGGACCGGCTACACCTTC. Full variable domain (outside the CDR3, taken from reference TRBV19 and TRBJ1-2): DGGITQSPKYLFRKEGQNVTLSCEQNLNHDAMYWYRQDPGQGLRLIYYSQIVNDFQKGDIAEGYSVSREKKESFPLTVTSAQKNPTAFYLCASSPPGRTGYTFGSGTRLTVV.

This chain uses TRBV7-9 with TRBJ2-7; 8 bases map to TRBD2. Unmatched junction bases numbered 20, after V lost 5 bases and J lost 5 bases. The CDR3 has 18 amino acids. Looked up from germline, CDR1 is SEHNR and CDR2 is FQNEAQ (reference sequence). The DNA for the CDR3 is TGTGCCAGCAGCCCCCATAAAGACTCAGCGGGAGTGAGAGACGAGCAGTACTTC. Translation gives CASSPHKDSAGVRDEQYF.

The V gene is TRBV6-5, the J gene TRBJ1-1, with 7 bases lining up with TRBD1. The CDR3 spans 14 residues. Germline CDR1 reads MNHEY; CDR2 reads SVGAGI. J lost 10 bases, V lost 7 bases, and 15 bases had no gene match. The CDR3: CASTLVEGGPGAFF. DNA for the CDR3: TGTGCCAGCACCCTCGTAGAAGGGGGCCCGGGAGCTTTCTTT.

The rearrangement links TRBV7-2 to TRBJ2-1; 10 positions agree with TRBD2. CDR1 is SGHTA and CDR2 is FQGNSA in the germline V gene. CDR3 length: 15 amino acids. V dropped 5 bases and J dropped 7; count of bases not matched to a gene: 8. CDR3 amino acids: CASSITSGIGNEQFF. As DNA, the CDR3 is TGTGCCAGCAGCATTACTAGCGGGATTGGTAATGAGCAGTTCTTC.

The genes are TRBV27 and TRBJ2-7; no clear D gene. The CDR3 has 14 residues. The V and J ends lost 4 bases and 5 bases respectively, with 15 bases between them. The germline gives CDR1 MNHEY, CDR2 SMNVEV (reference sequence). CDR3 nucleotides: TGTGCCAGCAGTTCGGACCTCCTCAGAGACGAGCAGTACTTC. This translates into CASSSDLLRDEQYF.

This clone was seen only once. This sequence joins TRBV7-2 and TRBJ1-1, with unresolved D. V gave up 2 bases and J gave up 1 base, with 11 bases separating them. Germline CDR1 and CDR2: SGHTA and FQGNSA. The length of the CDR3 is 15 residues. CDR3 protein: CASSLLAVTNTEAFF. The CDR3 region has the DNA TGTGCCAGCAGCTTATTAGCGGTAACGAACACTGAAGCTTTCTTT. Supplemented by reference TRBV7-2 and TRBJ1-1, the full variable domain reads GAGVSQSPSNKVTEKGKDVELRCDPISGHTALYWYRQSLGQGLEFLIYFQGNSAPDKSGLPSDRFSAERTGGSVSTLTIQRTQQEDSAVYLCASSLLAVTNTEAFFGQGTRLTVV.

This clone was counted once. The chain is built from TRBV10-3 and TRBJ2-7, with 13 bases lining up with TRBD2. From germline, CDR1 is ENHRY and CDR2 SYGVKD. Trimming at V came to 4 bases and at J to 2 bases, leaving 17 bases not matched to a gene. The CDR3 has 20 residues. CDR3 DNA: TGTGCCATCAGTGTACCGCGGGACAGTGGACTAGCGGGAGCCACCTACGAGCAGTACTTC. This translates into CAISVPRDSGLAGATYEQYF.

This rearrangement joins TRBV2 to TRBJ2-7; D is possibly TRBD1 or TRBD2 (5 bases each). Trimming shortened V by 7 bases and J by 3 bases, and 19 bases separated the two germline ends. Germline V lookup: CDR1 SNHLY, CDR2 FYNNEI. This CDR3 comprises 15 residues. CDR3: CASKVWQGEGYEQYF. The CDR3 nucleotides are TGTGCCAGCAAAGTTTGGCAGGGAGAGGGCTACGAGCAGTACTTC.

This chain connects TRBV29-1 to TRBJ1-1; D unclear. Trimming took off 2 bases at V and 10 bases at J, with 11 bases between the two ends. The CDR3 contains 11 residues. Germline lookup yields CDR1 SQVTM and CDR2 ANQGSEA. In DNA form, the CDR3 reads TGCAGCGTTGAACTCCGGGGTGGAGCTTTCTTT. It is translated as CSVELRGGAFF. The full variable domain, with the rest looked up from reference TRBV29-1 and TRBJ1-1, is SAVISQKPSRDICQRGTSLTIQCQVDSQVTMMFWYRQQPGQSLTLIATANQGSEATYESGFVIDKFPISRPNLTFSTLTVSNMSPEDSSIYLCSVELRGGAFFGQGTRLTVV.

V gene TRBV2 combines with J gene TRBJ1-3; the D gene is possibly TRBD1 (5 bases). Trimming stripped 5 bases from V and 5 bases from J, with 10 bases between. This CDR3 is built from 13 residues. Germline loops: CDR1 SNHLY, CDR2 FYNNEI. CDR3 sequence (DNA): TGTGCCAGCAGTACGGGGCAACGAAACACCATATATTTT. This sequence encodes CASSTGQRNTIYF.

V is TRBV5-4 and J is TRBJ2-5; maybe TRBD1 (6 bases). With 3 bases removed from V and 5 bases from J, the gap between germline ends came to 11 bases. The germline V gene has CDR1 SGHNT and CDR2 YYREEE (reference sequence). The CDR3 length is 13 residues. In DNA form, the CDR3 reads TGTGCCAGCAGCTCAACAGGGTTGGAGACCCAGTACTTC. This translates into CASSSTGLETQYF.

Only one count was recorded for this clone. The chain joins TRBV18 to TRBJ2-7; 11 bases map to TRBD2. The CDR3 loop spans 14 amino acids. Looked up from germline, CDR1 is KGHSH and CDR2 is LQKENI. Unmatched junction bases numbered 0, after V lost 3 bases and J lost 2 bases. In nucleotides, the CDR3 is TGTGCCAGCTCACCGACTAGCGGGGCCTACGAGCAGTACTTC. Its protein is CASSPTSGAYEQYF.

This clone occurred once. The rearrangement joins TRBV27 to TRBJ2-1; perhaps TRBD2 as D (6 bases). V lost 0 bases and J lost 4, with 7 bases in between. Germline-derived CDR1 and CDR2 are MNHEY and SMNVEV (reference sequence). This CDR3 comprises 14 residues. CDR3 residues: CASSLSGGYNEQFF. The CDR3 bases are TGTGCCAGCAGTTTATCGGGGGGATACAATGAGCAGTTCTTC.